This TCR beta chain was identified in a study of blood T cell repertoires in COVID-19. Looking at the study overall: There were acute and convalescent COVID-19 samples, and they came from the United States, Italy and Spain. The analysed material was cDNA or gDNA that came from T cells, B-cell-depleted T cells, or PBMCs.

How the authors handled the data: It was from reference gene primer amplification that nucleated cell counts were estimated. Assay used: immunoSEQ multiplex PCR; TCRdb lists only in-frame clones, some missing. For V, J and clone size, that table is used; D and trimming come from the DNA. The data hold 150,000 or so clones, with around 81% observed a single time. Cohorts were determined from participant-reported clinical history. Germline trimming cut 1 base from V and 4 bases from J; bases unmatched to any gene: 0. Germline CDR1 reads LGHNA; CDR2 reads YNFKEQ. This CDR3 spans 14 amino acids. This chain connects TRBV4-2 to TRBJ1-3, with 8 bases aligning to TRBD1. This receptor was identified in a man aged 35 to 55 who had recovered from COVID-19. The sequencing sample was made of PBMCs or T cells enriched from blood (not recorded which). The CDR3 DNA is TGTGCCAGCAGCCAAGGGACAGGGGGAAACACCATATATTTT. It codes for CASSQGTGGNTIYF.